Below are 28 T cell receptor beta chains sequenced from a single sample in a study of post-analysis software for immune sequencing data. General observations from the study: Five or six TRBV segments, including TRBV5-6, TRBV5-1 and TRBV20-1, were more frequent in patients than controls.

Unique molecular identifiers featured in each of the TCR beta cDNA libraries. TCRdb fed the PCR reads into MiXCR, producing one record per CDR3 protein. The sample lists fewer than 700,000 distinct CDR3 sequences, about 44% occurring once. Antigen specificity for these receptors is unknown. The sample taken for sequencing was blood. The receptors come from a girl aged 5 to 17 with multiple sclerosis.

Regarding this clonotype: Relative to the germline gene, one junction end is altered; a read error may explain this. J is TRBJ1-2 and V is TRBV7-2; 9 bases line up with TRBD1. The germline CDR1 and CDR2 sequences are SGHTA and FQGNSA. This CDR3 has 14 amino acids. CDR3 sequence reads: CASSLGGTGSGCTF. CDR3 DNA: TGTGCCAGCAGCTTAGGGGGGACAGGGTCGGGCTGCACCTTC.

This clonotype was recorded once. CDR3 residues: CASSTLWDSMGGYTF. Written as DNA, the CDR3 is TGCGCCAGCAGCACCCTATGGGACTCCATGGGTGGCTACACCTTC. The chain recombines TRBV5-1 with TRBJ1-2; TRBD1 is a possible D gene (5 bases). In germline, CDR1 is SGHRS, CDR2 YFSETQ. The germline V and J ends were trimmed by 4 bases and 7 bases, with 20 bases remaining between them. This CDR3 region has 15 residues.

This rearrangement joins TRBV7-9 to TRBJ2-5; 7 nucleotides agree with TRBD1. CDR3 length equals 14 residues. Germline V CDR1 and CDR2: SEHNR, FQNEAQ (reference sequence). The V and J ends lost 5 bases and 11 bases, in that order; junction bases with no gene match: 14. CDR3 region: CASSGGTGVWEQYF. The CDR3 nucleotides are TGTGCCAGCAGCGGAGGCACAGGGGTATGGGAGCAGTACTTC.

The V and J genes are TRBV6-1 and TRBJ1-4; maybe TRBD1 (5 bases). Germline V gene data show CDR1 as MNHNS and CDR2 as SASEGT. V was trimmed by 7 bases and J by 8 bases, leaving 14 bases between them. This CDR3 contains 13 residues. CDR3 coding DNA: TGTGCCAGCACTGACGGGGCCCGGGAAAAACTGTTTTTT. Translation: CASTDGAREKLFF.

This clonotype was counted between two and nine times. This sequence joins TRBV12-3 or TRBV12-4 and TRBJ2-5, with TRBD2 matching 7 bases. This CDR3 has 18 amino acids. J was trimmed by 5 bases and V by 3 bases; bases with no gene match: 18. The CDR3 DNA sequence: TGTGCCAGCAGTTTTGAGCGGGACGGCTCACCCCGCGGGGAGACCCAGTACTTC. As protein: CASSFERDGSPRGETQYF.

V usage is TRBV7-9 and J usage is TRBJ2-1, with D possibly TRBD2 on 5 matching bases. Germline V lookup: CDR1 SEHNR, CDR2 FQNEAQ (reference sequence). Trimming took off 6 bases at V and 4 bases at J, with 7 bases between the two ends. This CDR3 contains 12 residues. The CDR3 nucleotides are TGTGCCAGCAGTAAGCGGTACAATGAGCAGTTCTTC. As protein: CASSKRYNEQFF. Based on the CDR3 plus reference TRBV7-9 and TRBJ2-1, the full variable domain is DTGVSQNPRHKITKRGQNVTFRCDPISEHNRLYWYRQTLGQGPEFLTYFQNEAQLEKSRLLSDRFSAERPKGSFSTLEIQRTEQGDSAMYLCASSKRYNEQFFGPGTRLTVL.

The chain couples TRBV6-5 to TRBJ2-1; D remains unclear. The germline V gene encodes CDR1 MNHEY and CDR2 SVGAGI. V was shortened by 4 bases and J by 1 base, with 8 bases between the two germline ends. This CDR3 comprises 14 residues. CDR3 nucleotides: TGTGCCAGCAGTTTATCCAGGTCCTACAATGAGCAGTTCTTC. This sequence encodes CASSLSRSYNEQFF.

The J gene is TRBJ2-7, the V gene TRBV20-1; D might be TRBD1 (7 bases). Trimming removed 6 bases at V and 3 bases at J, with 21 bases between. CDR3 length equals 15 residues. Germline V CDR1 and CDR2: DFQATT, SNEGSKA (reference sequence). The CDR3: CSAYTSDREDYEQYF. Here the CDR3 DNA reads TGCAGTGCCTATACCTCCGACAGGGAGGACTACGAGCAGTACTTC.

This clonotype appeared a few times. The chain joins TRBV12-3 or TRBV12-4 to TRBJ2-7; the D is unclear. The CDR3 has 13 residues. The V and J ends lost 4 bases and 0 bases respectively, with 7 bases between them. Here the CDR3 DNA reads TGTGCCAGCAGTTGGTCTAGCTCCTACGAGCAGTACTTC. It is translated as CASSWSSSYEQYF.

This clonotype was detected only a few times. The chain recombines TRBV28 with TRBJ1-2; possible D gene TRBD1, 6 bases. This CDR3 contains 17 residues. Trimming shortened V by 5 bases and J by 3 bases, and 22 bases separated the two germline ends. The germline CDR1 and CDR2 sequences are MDHEN and SYDVKM. CDR3 coding DNA: TGTGCCAGCAGTGCCCCGGAGGGGGGGCAGATGGACTATGGCTACACCTTC. This sequence encodes CASSAPEGGQMDYGYTF.

The chain recombines TRBV3-1 with TRBJ1-5; 7 positions match TRBD1. V shed 1 base, J shed 7 bases, and the junction held 10 bases outside the gene matches. This CDR3 region has 16 residues. Germline values: CDR1 LGHDT, CDR2 YNNKEL (reference sequence). CDR3 in amino acids: CASSQGRGLPNQPQHF. CDR3 nucleotides: TGTGCCAGCAGCCAAGGGAGGGGGCTCCCCAACCAGCCCCAGCATTTT.

The rearrangement joins TRBV7-2 to TRBJ1-5; 9 bases fit TRBD1. The CDR3 has 16 amino acids. Trimming removed 5 bases from V and 0 bases from J; junction bases left unmatched: 5. Germline V gene sequence: CDR1 SGHTA, CDR2 FQGNSA. As DNA, the CDR3 is TGTGCCAGCAGCCTACAGGGGGCCGATAGCAATCAGCCCCAGCATTTT. Translating it yields CASSLQGADSNQPQHF.

This chain joins TRBV5-1 and TRBJ2-7; a weak D match, TRBD1 (6 bases). The CDR3 sequence is 16 residues long. Deletions cut 0 bases from V and 1 base from J, with 14 bases between. Per germline, CDR1 SGHRS and CDR2 YFSETQ. The CDR3 is CASSLAPGENSYEQYF. The CDR3 nucleotides read TGCGCCAGCAGCTTGGCCCCAGGGGAAAATTCCTACGAGCAGTACTTC.

The table lists this clonotype with a few counts. The chain joins TRBV12-3 or TRBV12-4 to TRBJ1-1, with D possibly TRBD1 on 5 matching bases. V lost 5 bases and J 10 bases, leaving 17 bases between the germline ends. This CDR3 comprises 13 residues. CDR3 in amino acids: CASSPPLSGRAFF. CDR3 nucleotides: TGTGCCAGCAGTCCCCCGTTGTCAGGGAGAGCTTTCTTT.

The DNA for the CDR3 is TGTGCCACCAGTCCCACCAGACAGGACACAGATACGCAGTATTTT. The encoded protein is CATSPTRQDTDTQYF. The J gene is TRBJ2-3, the V gene TRBV24-1; the D gene is possibly TRBD1 (6 bases). Germline values: CDR1 KGHDR, CDR2 SFDVKD. V lost 6 bases and J lost 2, with 14 bases in between. This CDR3 contains 15 residues.

J is TRBJ1-1 and V is TRBV5-1; no definite D call. Germline CDR1 is SGHRS and CDR2 is YFSETQ. Trimming took 5 bases from V and 9 from J, leaving 23 bases between them. CDR3 length: 15 amino acids. CDR3 amino acids: CASRLDRYRTLKAFF. The CDR3 nucleotides read TGCGCCAGCAGGCTGGACCGCTACCGGACGCTCAAAGCTTTCTTT.

This rearrangement joins TRBV7-3 to TRBJ2-1; D might be TRBD2 (5 bases). This CDR3 comprises 12 residues. V lost 4 bases and J lost 12, with 13 bases in between. Germline V gene sequence: CDR1 SGHTA, CDR2 FQGTGA. CDR3: CASSYGVGGQFF. CDR3 nucleotide sequence: TGTGCCAGCAGCTATGGGGTTGGAGGGCAGTTCTTC. The full variable domain, in which reference TRBV7-3 and TRBJ2-1 provide the parts outside the CDR3, is GAGVSQTPSNKVTEKGKYVELRCDPISGHTALYWYRQSLGQGPEFLIYFQGTGAADDSGLPNDRFFAVRPEGSVSTLKIQRTERGDSAVYLCASSYGVGGQFFGPGTRLTVL.

The chain employs TRBV9 and TRBJ2-1; 10 bases fit TRBD1. The V gene's germline CDR1 is SGDLS and CDR2 YYNGEE. Trimming took 0 bases from V and 8 from J; bases not matched to a gene: 5. The CDR3 is 15 amino acids. The CDR3 sequence is CASSVGGTGEDEQFF. In nucleotides, the CDR3 is TGTGCCAGCAGCGTAGGAGGGACAGGGGAGGATGAGCAGTTCTTC.

The chain couples TRBV7-2 to TRBJ2-7, with TRBD1 matching over 9 bases. Trimming took 5 bases from V and 3 from J; bases not matched to a gene: 5. This CDR3 has 14 residues. Germline values: CDR1 SGHTA, CDR2 FQGNSA. The CDR3 is CASSEDRGYYEQYF. The CDR3 nucleotides are TGTGCCAGCAGCGAAGACAGGGGGTACTACGAGCAGTACTTC.

The chain combines TRBV29-1 with TRBJ2-1, with D perhaps assigned TRBD1 or TRBD2 (7 bases each). Trimming shortened V by 4 bases and J by 0 bases, and 19 bases separated the two germline ends. CDR3 length: 17 residues. The germline V gene encodes CDR1 SQVTM and CDR2 ANQGSEA. CDR3 sequence reads: CSVVAGGGGSSYNEQFF. The CDR3 DNA sequence: TGCAGCGTTGTGGCAGGGGGAGGGGGAAGCTCCTACAATGAGCAGTTCTTC.

The rearrangement uses TRBV9 and TRBJ2-1; D is unclear. V lost 0 bases to trimming and J lost 7 bases, with 17 bases between them. The CDR3 loop spans 16 amino acids. Germline V CDR1 and CDR2: SGDLS, YYNGEE. CDR3 loop: CASSVVGAAAGNEQFF. CDR3 sequence (DNA): TGTGCCAGCAGCGTAGTAGGCGCAGCCGCTGGGAATGAGCAGTTCTTC.

This clonotype occurred a few times. This chain joins TRBV5-6 and TRBJ2-5, with D perhaps matching TRBD2 (6 bases). With the DNA end fitting TRBJ2-7 better, the J assignment may be wrong. Germline CDR1 and CDR2: SGHDT and YYEEEE. The CDR3 consists of 12 residues. The CDR3 region has the DNA TGTGCCAGCAGCGAAGGAGGGAACGAGCAGTACTTC. This encodes CASSEGGNEQYF.

This clonotype was seen a few times. The chain combines TRBV6-2 or TRBV6-3 with TRBJ2-3; D may be TRBD1 or TRBD2 (5 bases each). From germline, CDR1 is MNHEY and CDR2 SVGEGT. Trimming took 5 bases from V and 7 from J, leaving 19 bases between them. The CDR3 length is 15 residues. The DNA of the CDR3 is TGTGCCAGCAGTCTCTACCGGGACGCTGCCAATACGCAGTATTTT. Encoded protein: CASSLYRDAANTQYF.

This chain joins TRBV5-1 and TRBJ2-3; D gene unclear. The CDR3 is 14 amino acids. V was pared by 0 bases and J by 4 bases, with 9 bases between. Germline CDR1 is SGHRS and CDR2 is YFSETQ. The CDR3 bases are TGCGCCAGCAGCTTGGCGGTGGCCTCAGATACGCAGTATTTT. Its protein product is CASSLAVASDTQYF.

Comment on this clonotype: One end of the junction fails to match germline, which may point to a read error. The chain uses TRBV7-7 and TRBJ2-3; maybe TRBD2 (6 bases). This CDR3 has 16 amino acids. The V gene's germline CDR1 is SSHAT and CDR2 FNYEAQ (reference sequence). CDR3 sequence reads: CASSPGAGGSTDTQYF. The CDR3 DNA reads TGTGCTAGCAGCCCAGGAGCGGGCGGCAGCACAGATACGCAGTATTTT.

The V call is TRBV10-2, the J call TRBJ2-1; 16 nucleotides align to TRBD2. Germline V gives CDR1 WSHSY, CDR2 SAAADI. V lost 5 bases to trimming and J lost 15 bases; unmatched junction nucleotides: 10. This CDR3 spans 15 amino acids. The CDR3: CASSPTGTSGGASFF. CDR3 sequence (DNA): TGCGCCAGCAGTCCCACCGGGACTAGCGGGGGGGCCTCGTTCTTC.

V and J are TRBV7-2 and TRBJ2-1, with a possible D match to TRBD2 (5 bases). This CDR3 has 16 residues. Trimming left V 5 bases short and J 0 bases short, with 14 bases between. Germline-derived CDR1 and CDR2 are SGHTA and FQGNSA. The CDR3 sequence is CASSPSRRPSYNEQFF. Written as DNA, the CDR3 is TGTGCCAGCAGCCCTAGCAGGAGACCCTCCTACAATGAGCAGTTCTTC.

The V call is TRBV4-1, the J call TRBJ2-7; D is unclear. Germline V gene data show CDR1 as MGHRA and CDR2 as YSYEKL. The CDR3 is 16 amino acids. V was cut by 4 bases and J by 7 bases, with 23 bases left in between. The CDR3 loop is CASSLGEAVLKREQYF. CDR3 coding DNA: TGCGCCAGCAGCCTTGGCGAGGCGGTACTAAAAAGGGAGCAGTACTTC.